The subject of this entry is one TCR beta chain. The data were obtained in a study of CD8 T cells in Susac syndrome. The CDR3 covers 11 residues. Between the trimmed V and J ends, which lost 8 bases and 3 bases, there was a span of 4 bases. Germline CDR1 and CDR2: MNHEY and SVGEGT. It was negative isolation that provided the CD8+ and CD4+ T cells, whereas TEMRA cells were enriched by FACS. Random hexamers were used to reverse transcribe an amount of about 0.5 to 1 ug RNA. MiXCR was run by TCRdb on the immunoSEQ multiplex PCR reads, yielding one entry per CDR3 protein. Altogether under 200,000 distinct CDR3 sequences are present, 85% to 95% being singletons, with the ten largest covering 0.15% to 0.2%.

This TCR was sampled from a human donor with multiple sclerosis. The gene calls are TRBV6-2 or TRBV6-3 and TRBJ2-2; D uncertain. The sample was CD8+ T cells from PBMCs. CDR3 nucleotide sequence: TGTGCCAGCTGGTACACCGGGGAGCTGTTTTTT. As protein: CASWYTGELFF.